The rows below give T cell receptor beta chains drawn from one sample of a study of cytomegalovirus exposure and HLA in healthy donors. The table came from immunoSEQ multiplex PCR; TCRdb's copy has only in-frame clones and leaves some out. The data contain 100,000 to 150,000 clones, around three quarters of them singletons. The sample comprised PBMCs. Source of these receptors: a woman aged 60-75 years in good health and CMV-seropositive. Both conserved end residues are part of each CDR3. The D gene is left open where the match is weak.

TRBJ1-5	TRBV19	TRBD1	CASSLVGQSNQPQHF
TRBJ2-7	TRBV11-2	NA	CASSLEFAGASYEQYF
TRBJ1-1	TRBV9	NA	CASSVQGMNTEAFF
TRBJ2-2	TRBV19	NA	CASSEVAGELFF
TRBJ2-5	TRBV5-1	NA	CASSLGTVAAETQYF
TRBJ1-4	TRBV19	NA	CATTLTGLGEKLFF
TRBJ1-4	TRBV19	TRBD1	CASSRQGGREKLFF
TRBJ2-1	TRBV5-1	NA	CASSSRTLPGSYNEQFF
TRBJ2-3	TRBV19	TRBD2	CASSPARSGGALDTQYF
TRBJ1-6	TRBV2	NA	CASSESQATYNSPLHF
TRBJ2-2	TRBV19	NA	CASSGGLQHTGELFF
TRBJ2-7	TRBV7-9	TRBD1	CASSAGGTGIYEQYF
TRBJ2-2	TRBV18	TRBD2	CASSRGLAGSSGELFF
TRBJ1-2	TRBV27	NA	CASSPDSANYGYTF
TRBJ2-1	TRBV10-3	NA	CAIRAINEQFF
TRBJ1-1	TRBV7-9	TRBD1	CASSRTGGWGNTEAFF
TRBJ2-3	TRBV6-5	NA	CASSYGGWDTQYF
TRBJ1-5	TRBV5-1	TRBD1	CASSSTGSDQPQHF
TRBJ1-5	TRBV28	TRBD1	CASSSGGRVSNQPQHF
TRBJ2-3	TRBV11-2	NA	CASSLVMAHTDTQYF
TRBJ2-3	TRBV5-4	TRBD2	CASSSGGGRTDTQYF
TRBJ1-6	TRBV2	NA	CASSVKRLDSPLHF
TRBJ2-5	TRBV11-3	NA	CASSTNSVQETQYF
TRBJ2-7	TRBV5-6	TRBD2	CASSQGGGGSYEQYF
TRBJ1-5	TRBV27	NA	CASAGGVGNQPQHF
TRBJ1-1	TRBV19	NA	CASSITGSGNTEAFF